This T cell receptor (beta chain) was documented in a study of human T cells and chemical hapten exposure. Study-wide context: All through the roughly 25-week study, the scalp of each patient received diphenylcyclopropenone doses weekly.

Time point described: patch test 2, 6 weeks after DPC sensitization. The treatment denotes: therapeutic diphenylcyclopropenone sensitization with weekly scalp DPC. Total RNA was extracted from unfractionated whole blood. The sample holds a few counts of this clonotype. The antigen is unknown. TCRdb re-called the RACE reads with MiXCR, one entry per CDR3 protein. This table holds roughly 380,000 distinct CDR3 sequences, around 6% found once. General study results and limits: Alopecia in all donors means immunity may differ from healthy individuals.

The CDR3 is made up of 12 amino acids. Germline CDR1 is SQVTM and CDR2 is ANQGSEA. V was cut by 6 bases and J by 6 bases, with 15 bases left in between. Sequences were derived from whole blood, sampled in connection with sensitization to the hapten diphenylcyclopropenone (DPC). The rearrangement joins TRBV29-1 to TRBJ2-7; maybe TRBD1 (7 bases). This receptor was taken from a woman aged 18-29 years with alopecia areata. Some clones in this sample may be carry-over from other donors' samples. In DNA form, the CDR3 reads TGCAGCGTATATGGACAGGAGGGCGAGCAGTACTTC. Its translation is CSVYGQEGEQYF.